This TCR beta chain was recovered during a study of blood T cell repertoires in COVID-19. In the study overall: T cells, B-cell-depleted T cells, or PBMCs supplied cDNA or gDNA.

Per the original data handling: Estimated nucleated cell counts came from reference gene primer amplification. Assay used: immunoSEQ multiplex PCR; TCRdb lists only in-frame clones, some missing. That table gives V, J and clone size, and the DNA gave D and trimming. The sample lists 120,000 to 150,000 clones, about four fifths seen once, with 7.5% to 9.5% in the top ten. The length of the CDR3 is 11 residues. CDR1 and CDR2 (germline): SEHNR, FQNEAQ (reference sequence). V gave up 1 base and J gave up 11 bases, with 8 bases separating them. Sequenced sample: peripheral blood. This chain links TRBV7-9 with TRBJ1-1; D is unresolved. This clonotype was sampled from a human donor with acute or convalescent COVID-19. The donor label of this sample is uncertain. CDR3 bases: TGTGCCAGCAGCTTAGGGGAGACGGCTTTCTTT. Translated, it gives CASSLGETAFF.